This T cell receptor (beta chain) was identified during a study of OX40 agonist ivuxolimab in advanced cancers. Study at large: Administration of intravenous ivuxolimab to patients occurred every 2 weeks at 0.01 to 10 mg/kg. Overall study results and limits: The 0.1-3.0 mg/kg partial responders had among the lowest clonal expansion.

Comment on this clone: Its antigen is unidentified.

Some clones are missing from TCRdb's copy, which holds only in-frame ones; the method was immunoSEQ multiplex PCR. The table shows 55,000 to 80,000 clones, with 70% to 90% occurring only once. The CDR3 has 14 amino acids. V lost 6 bases, J lost 7 bases, and 14 bases stayed unmatched. Germline CDR1 is SQVTM and CDR2 is ANQGSEA. The clonotype originates from an adult with an advanced solid tumor such as melanoma, head and neck, liver or kidney cancer. The chain uses TRBV29-1 and TRBJ2-7; 8 nucleotides line up with TRBD2. The source material was CD4+ or CD8+ T cells sorted from blood, sampled in a trial of the OX40 agonist ivuxolimab. The CDR3 here is CSVPTSDKAGEQYF. The DNA for the CDR3 is TGCAGCGTGCCGACTAGCGACAAGGCGGGGGAGCAGTACTTC.